The clone carrying this TCR beta chain was recorded at least ten times. Its antigen is undetermined. Germline trimming cut 2 bases from V and 0 bases from J; bases unmatched to any gene: 3. This CDR3 is 17 amino acids long. Germline values: CDR1 SGHRS, CDR2 YFSETQ. The data belong to a study of response to subunit inactivated influenza vaccine. Study findings and constraints: With each seasonal influenza vaccination, the authors suggested, few new T cells are recruited.

TCRdb re-called the RT-PCR reads with MiXCR, one entry per CDR3 protein. The repertoire consists of a few hundred thousand distinct CDR3 sequences, with approximately 7.2% occurring once and the leading ten covering 10% to 15%. The TCR comes from a man between 50 and 69 years old who received an inactivated influenza vaccine. The rearrangement joins TRBV5-1 to TRBJ2-3, with TRBD2 matching 13 bases. The sequences come from PBMCs from blood, collected roughly 24 months after vaccination. The DNA for the CDR3 is TGCGCCAGCAGCTTAGGACTAGCGGGAGTGAGCACAGATACGCAGTATTTT. Protein product: CASSLGLAGVSTDTQYF.